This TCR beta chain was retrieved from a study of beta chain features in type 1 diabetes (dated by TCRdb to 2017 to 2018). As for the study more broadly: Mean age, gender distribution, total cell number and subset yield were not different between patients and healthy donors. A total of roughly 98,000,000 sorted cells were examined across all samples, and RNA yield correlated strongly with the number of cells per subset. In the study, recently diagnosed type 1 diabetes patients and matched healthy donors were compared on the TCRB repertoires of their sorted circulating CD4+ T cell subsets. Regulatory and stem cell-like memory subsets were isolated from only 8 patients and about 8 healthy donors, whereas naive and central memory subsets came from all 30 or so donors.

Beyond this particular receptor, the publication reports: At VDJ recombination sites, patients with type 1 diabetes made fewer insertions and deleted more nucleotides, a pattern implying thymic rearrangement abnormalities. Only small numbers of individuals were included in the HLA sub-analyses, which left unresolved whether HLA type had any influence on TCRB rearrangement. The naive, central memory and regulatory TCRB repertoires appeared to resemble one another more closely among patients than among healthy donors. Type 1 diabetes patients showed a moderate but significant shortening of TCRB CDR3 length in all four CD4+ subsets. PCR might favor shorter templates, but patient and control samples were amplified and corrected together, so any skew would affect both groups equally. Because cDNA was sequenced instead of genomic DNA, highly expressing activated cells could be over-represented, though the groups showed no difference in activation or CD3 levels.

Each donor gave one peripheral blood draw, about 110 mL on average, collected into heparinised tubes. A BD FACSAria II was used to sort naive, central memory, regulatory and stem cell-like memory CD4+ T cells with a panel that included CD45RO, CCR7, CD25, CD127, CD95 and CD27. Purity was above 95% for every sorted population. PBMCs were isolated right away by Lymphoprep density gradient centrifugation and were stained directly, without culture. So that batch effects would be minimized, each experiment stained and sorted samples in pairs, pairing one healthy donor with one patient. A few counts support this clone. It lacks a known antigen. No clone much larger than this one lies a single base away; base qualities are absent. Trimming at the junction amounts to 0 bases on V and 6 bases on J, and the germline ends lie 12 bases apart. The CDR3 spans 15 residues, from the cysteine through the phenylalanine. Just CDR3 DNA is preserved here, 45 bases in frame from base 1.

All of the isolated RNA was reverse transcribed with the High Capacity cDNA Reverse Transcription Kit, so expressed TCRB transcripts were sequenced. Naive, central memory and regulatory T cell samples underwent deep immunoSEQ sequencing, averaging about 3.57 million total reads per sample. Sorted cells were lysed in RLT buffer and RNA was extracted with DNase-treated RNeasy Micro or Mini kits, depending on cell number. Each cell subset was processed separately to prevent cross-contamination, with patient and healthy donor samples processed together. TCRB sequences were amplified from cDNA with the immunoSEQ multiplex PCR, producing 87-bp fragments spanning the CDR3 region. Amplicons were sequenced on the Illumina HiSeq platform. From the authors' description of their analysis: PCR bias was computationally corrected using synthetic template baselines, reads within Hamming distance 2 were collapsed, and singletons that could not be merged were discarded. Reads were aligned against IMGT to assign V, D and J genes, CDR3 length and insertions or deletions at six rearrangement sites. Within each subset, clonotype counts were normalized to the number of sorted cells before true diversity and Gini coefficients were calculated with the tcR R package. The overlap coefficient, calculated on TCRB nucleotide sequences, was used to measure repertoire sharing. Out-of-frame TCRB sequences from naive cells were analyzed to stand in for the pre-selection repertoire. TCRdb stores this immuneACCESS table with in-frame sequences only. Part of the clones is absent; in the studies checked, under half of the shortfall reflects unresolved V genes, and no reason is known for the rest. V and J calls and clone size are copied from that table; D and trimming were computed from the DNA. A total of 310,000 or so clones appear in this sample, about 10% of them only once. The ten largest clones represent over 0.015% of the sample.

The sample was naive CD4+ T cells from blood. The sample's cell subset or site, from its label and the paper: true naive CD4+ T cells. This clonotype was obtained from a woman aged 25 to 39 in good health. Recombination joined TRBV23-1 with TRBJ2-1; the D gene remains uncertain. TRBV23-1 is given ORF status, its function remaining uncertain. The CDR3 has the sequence CASSQSIQEPNEQFF. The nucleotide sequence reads TGCGCCAGCAGTCAATCAATTCAAGAGCCCAATGAGCAGTTCTTC.